These T cell receptor beta chains were read from a single sample in a study of T cells in Graves' hyperthyroidism and ophthalmopathy. TCRdb passed the multiplex PCR reads through MiXCR, listing each CDR3 protein once. The data hold roughly 500,000 distinct CDR3 sequences, with 46% observed a single time. Sequencing input: peripheral blood or thyroid tissue (not recorded which). These receptor sequences come from an adult woman with Graves' disease, either hyperthyroidism or ophthalmopathy (not recorded which). The CDR3 runs from the conserved cysteine through the conserved F or W. The order of the fields is J gene, D gene, V gene, CDR3 length, clone size, CDR3 DNA, CDR3 protein. D genes are given only for firm matches. Size is stated for part of the rows, as once, few or many counts, or as a class when the clone is expanded.

>TRBJ2-5|TRBD1|TRBV7-9|17|-
TGTGCCAGCAGCCCCCGACAGGGCATGAGGTTCCAAGAGACCCAGTACTTC
CASSPRQGMRFQETQYF
>TRBJ1-2|-|TRBV14|14|many
TGTGCCAGCAGCATCTCTAGAGGAGTATATGGCTACACCTTC
CASSISRGVYGYTF
>TRBJ2-7|TRBD2|TRBV29-1|12|-
TGCAGCGTTGAGGGGGGGAGATACGAGCAGTACTTC
CSVEGGRYEQYF
>TRBJ1-1|TRBD1|TRBV6-4|15|-
TGTGCCAGCACCCCATCGACAGGGGGTATGGCTGAAGCTTTCTTT
CASTPSTGGMAEAFF
>TRBJ1-1|-|TRBV7-9|14|many
TGTGCCAGCAGCTCAGTCATCTCGGACACTGAAGCTTTCTTT
CASSSVISDTEAFF
>TRBJ2-3|-|TRBV7-3|16|-
TGTGCCAGCAGCTTGGGGGCAAGCAAGTACACAGATACGCAGTATTTT
CASSLGASKYTDTQYF
>TRBJ2-7|-|TRBV12-3/TRBV12-4|14|-
TGTGCCAGCACCTTCGGAAAGGGGGCCTACGAGCAGTACTTC
CASTFGKGAYEQYF
>TRBJ2-3|TRBD2|TRBV7-2|17|-
TGTGCCAGCAGCTTAGTTCGACTAGCGGGAGGGAAAGATACGCAGTATTTT
CASSLVRLAGGKDTQYF
>TRBJ2-6|-|TRBV4-1|16|many
TGCGCCAGCAGCCAACCGGCTACCTCTGGGGCCAACGTCCTGACTTTC
CASSQPATSGANVLTF
>TRBJ2-1|-|TRBV20-1|13|-
TGCAGTGCTAGCGGGGTAGCGGACAATGAGCAGTTCTTC
CSASGVADNEQFF
>TRBJ2-7|TRBD2|TRBV20-1|14|-
TGCAGTGCTAGTAGCGGGAGGTATCCCTACGAGCAGTACTTC
CSASSGRYPYEQYF
>TRBJ1-1|-|TRBV10-3|13|-
TGTGCCATCAGTGGGTGGGAGGACACTGAAGCTTTCTTT
CAISGWEDTEAFF
>TRBJ1-5|-|TRBV2|12|once
TGTGCCAGCAGGGAGAGAAATCAGCCCCAGCATTTT
CASRERNQPQHF
>TRBJ2-2|TRBD2|TRBV2|15|many
TGTGCCAGCAGTGATAGGCGGGAGCGCTCCGGGGAGCTGTTTTTT
CASSDRRERSGELFF
>TRBJ2-5|TRBD2|TRBV15|14|many
TGTGCCACCAGCAGAGCGGGGGGGGCCGAGACCCAGTACTTC
CATSRAGGAETQYF
>TRBJ1-1|-|TRBV5-1|15|many
TGCGCCAGCAGCTTGGATCAGGGTGTGAACACTGAAGCTTTCTTT
CASSLDQGVNTEAFF
>TRBJ1-4|-|TRBV10-3|17|-
TGTGCCATCAGCGCTCTAGCGGGAGTGGGGGTAAATGAAAAACTGTTTTTT
CAISALAGVGVNEKLFF
>TRBJ1-6|-|TRBV7-6|15|many
TGTGCCAGCAGCCCCCCACGAGCTCCCCCATCACCCCTCCACTTT
CASSPPRAPPSPLHF
>TRBJ2-7|TRBD1|TRBV9|14|many
TGTGCCAGCAGCGCCACAGGGGGCATGGGGGAGCAGTACTTC
CASSATGGMGEQYF
>TRBJ1-1|TRBD1|TRBV10-3|14|-
TGTGCCACTGCTCCGGGACAGGGAAACACTGAAGCTTTCTTT
CATAPGQGNTEAFF
>TRBJ1-3|TRBD1|TRBV19|13|few
TGTGCTATACCGGGACAGCCTGGAAACACCATATATTTT
CAIPGQPGNTIYF
>TRBJ1-1|TRBD1|TRBV19|15|-
TGTGCCAGCAGCGCGTACAGGGGCTCGAACACTGAAGCTTTCTTT
CASSAYRGSNTEAFF
>TRBJ2-5|-|TRBV15|15|many
TGTGCCACCAGCGAAGACTTGGGACTGGGGAAGACCCAGTACTTC
CATSEDLGLGKTQYF
>TRBJ1-1|-|TRBV19|13|-
TGTGCCAGTAGTACCCCCCGGGACACTGAAGCTTTCTTT
CASSTPRDTEAFF
>TRBJ1-2|-|TRBV7-9|18|-
-
CASSFYICSREEGYGYTF
>TRBJ1-2|-|TRBV7-9|16|-
TGTGCCAGCAGCCCAAACGACGGAGGACTATTCTATGGCTACACCTTC
CASSPNDGGLFYGYTF
>TRBJ2-3|-|TRBV7-8|16|few
TGTGCCAGCAGCTTATTAGTGGTCTACGGCACAGATACGCAGTATTTT
CASSLLVVYGTDTQYF
>TRBJ1-6|-|TRBV5-5|11|-
TGTGCTAGAGAGGTGGACTCACCCCTCCACTTT
CAREVDSPLHF
>TRBJ1-2|-|TRBV19|13|-
TGTGCCAGTAGTCGGTCGGAGCTCTATGGCTACACCTTC
CASSRSELYGYTF
>TRBJ2-7|-|TRBV2|10|-
TGTGCCAGCAAGGCTTACGAGCAGTACTTC
CASKAYEQYF
>TRBJ1-1|-|TRBV2|11|-
TGTGCCAGCAGCGCGTTAACTGAAGCTTTCTTT
CASSALTEAFF
>TRBJ1-5|TRBD1|TRBV2|14|-
TGTGCCAGCAGTCAGGGGGGTCAGTCTCAGCCCCAGCATTTT
CASSQGGQSQPQHF
>TRBJ1-2|TRBD1|TRBV27|14|many
TGTGCCAGCAGACTCGGGACAGGGAACTATGGCTACACCTTC
CASRLGTGNYGYTF
>TRBJ2-5|TRBD2|TRBV15|14|-
TGTGCCACCAGCAGAGAAGTAGCGGGAGAGACCCAGTACTTC
CATSREVAGETQYF
>TRBJ2-2|-|TRBV5-1|15|once
TGCGCCAGCAGCCCACAGGGTCTGAACACTGGGGAGCTGTTTTTT
CASSPQGLNTGELFF
>TRBJ1-5|-|TRBV20-1|14|once
TGCAGTGCTAGGGGGAGTACCGGCAATCAGCCCCAGCATTTT
CSARGSTGNQPQHF
>TRBJ2-6|-|TRBV19|13|-
TGTGCCAGTAGTTGGTCAGGGGCCAACGTCCTGACTTTC
CASSWSGANVLTF
>TRBJ2-5|-|TRBV10-3|14|-
TGTGCCATCAGTGAGGGGGCAGACGGGGTGACCCAGTACTTC
CAISEGADGVTQYF
>TRBJ1-5|TRBD1|TRBV12-3/TRBV12-4|15|-
TGTGCCAGCAGTTGGGCGGGACAGCAGGGTCAGCCCCAGCATTTT
CASSWAGQQGQPQHF
>TRBJ2-1|TRBD2|TRBV2|15|-
TGTGCCAGCAGTCGACTAGCGGGAACGTACAATGAGCAGTTCTTC
CASSRLAGTYNEQFF